The T cell receptor beta chain under discussion was sequenced for a study of T cells in Graves' hyperthyroidism and ophthalmopathy. Germline V CDR1 and CDR2: SGHRS, YFSETQ. This CDR3 is built from 15 residues. Germline trimming cut 2 bases from V and 5 bases from J; bases unmatched to any gene: 6. Template material for amplifying TCR beta CDR3 regions consisted of RNA transcripts. First-round RT-PCR targeting the TCR CDR3 was performed with the HTBI primer set. TCRdb used MiXCR to reprocess the multiplex PCR reads, holding one entry per CDR3 protein. The sample contains more than 300,000 distinct CDR3 sequences, roughly a sixth of which appear only once. In this sample, this clonotype turned up many times.

This sequence was found in a woman aged 25 to 39 with Graves' hyperthyroidism that later progressed to Graves' ophthalmopathy. This chain joins TRBV5-1 and TRBJ2-1, with 8 bases lining up with TRBD1. Sequencing input: blood. CDR3 sequence (DNA): TGCGCCAGCAGCTTAACAGGGGGGATGGACAATGAGCAGTTCTTC. Protein: CASSLTGGMDNEQFF.